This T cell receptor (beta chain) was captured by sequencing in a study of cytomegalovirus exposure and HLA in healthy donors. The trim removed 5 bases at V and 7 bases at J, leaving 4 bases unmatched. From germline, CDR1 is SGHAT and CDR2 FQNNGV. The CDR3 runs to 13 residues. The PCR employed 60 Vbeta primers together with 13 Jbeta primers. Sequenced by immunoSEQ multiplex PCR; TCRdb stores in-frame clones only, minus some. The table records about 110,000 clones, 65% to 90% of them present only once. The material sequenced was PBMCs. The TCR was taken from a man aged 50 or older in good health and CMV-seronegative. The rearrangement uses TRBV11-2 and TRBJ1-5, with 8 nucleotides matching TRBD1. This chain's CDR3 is CASSRQGLQPQHF. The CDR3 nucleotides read TGTGCCAGCAGCCGACAGGGGTTGCAGCCCCAGCATTTT.